The 30 T cell receptor beta chains presented below share a single source sample, sequenced in a study of blood T cell repertoires in COVID-19. Sequenced by immunoSEQ multiplex PCR; TCRdb stores in-frame clones only, minus some. The repertoire includes 100,000 to 150,000 clones, about 86% of them detected once, and nearly 0.9% sits in the top ten. Sequencing used peripheral blood. The receptors derive from a woman between 45 and 60 years old with active or convalescent COVID-19.

The rearrangement links TRBV4-3 to TRBJ2-3, with D unresolved. The CDR3 length is 13 residues. The germline V gene encodes CDR1 LGHNA and CDR2 YSLEER. The V gene lost 4 bases and the J gene lost 4 bases, with 9 bases spanning the gap. This CDR3 reads CASSPPGSDTQYF. The CDR3 DNA is TGCGCCAGCAGCCCCCCCGGGTCAGATACGCAGTATTTT.

V and J are TRBV5-4 and TRBJ2-2; 10 bases align to TRBD1. Per germline, CDR1 SGHNT and CDR2 YYREEE (reference sequence). With 4 bases clipped from V and 3 bases from J, the junction kept 6 bases outside the gene matches. The CDR3 is made up of 16 amino acids. As DNA, the CDR3 is TGTGCCAGCAGCACCACCGGGACAGGGGACACCGGGGAGCTGTTTTTT. This encodes CASSTTGTGDTGELFF.

The V gene is TRBV6-5, the J gene TRBJ2-1; TRBD2 might be the D (6 bases). Germline V lookup: CDR1 MNHEY, CDR2 SVGAGI. This CDR3 spans 14 amino acids. V shed 2 bases and J shed 3 bases, with 8 bases lying between them. The CDR3 loop is CASSYKGGYNEQFF. CDR3 sequence (DNA): TGTGCCAGCAGTTACAAGGGAGGCTACAATGAGCAGTTCTTC.

The chain employs TRBV6-2 or TRBV6-3 and TRBJ2-2; D not certain. Germline V gives CDR1 MNHEY, CDR2 SVGEGT. The length of the CDR3 is 15 residues. V was clipped by 6 bases and J by 4 bases, with 15 bases between them. DNA for the CDR3: TGTGCCAGCAGATACGGGCCTAAGAGCACCGGGGAGCTGTTTTTT. Translation: CASRYGPKSTGELFF.

V is TRBV27 and J is TRBJ2-7; D is unresolved. V lost 3 bases, J lost 4 bases, and 7 bases lay in between. The germline CDR1 and CDR2 sequences are MNHEY and SMNVEV (reference sequence). This CDR3 spans 12 amino acids. This chain's CDR3 is CASSFSGYEQYF. The CDR3 DNA is TGTGCCAGCAGTTTCTCCGGGTACGAGCAGTACTTC.

Only a few counts were recorded for this clone. The chain has TRBV4-3 and TRBJ1-1; D gene unclear. Germline V lookup: CDR1 LGHNA, CDR2 YSLEER. This CDR3 is built from 14 residues. The V end was cut by 0 bases, the J end by 0 bases, with 5 bases between. The CDR3 sequence is CASSQDAVNTEAFF. CDR3 bases: TGCGCCAGCAGCCAAGATGCGGTGAACACTGAAGCTTTCTTT.

The count of this clone is one. The V call is TRBV5-8, the J call TRBJ2-7; no firm D call. V dropped 4 bases and J dropped 12 bases, with 14 bases sitting between them. Per the germline V gene, CDR1 is SGHTS and CDR2 is YDEGEE. This CDR3 has 11 residues. The CDR3 protein is CASSERPPGYF. For the CDR3, the DNA is TGTGCCAGCAGCGAGAGGCCACCTGGGTACTTC.

The chain is built from TRBV28 and TRBJ2-1; 8 bases fit TRBD1. V was clipped by 5 bases and J by 9 bases; unmatched bases: 6. CDR1 is MDHEN, CDR2 SYDVKM, per germline. The CDR3 loop spans 13 amino acids. DNA of the CDR3: TGTGCCAGCAGTCCGGAGACAGGGGCTGAGCAGTTCTTC. Encoded protein: CASSPETGAEQFF.

The V call is TRBV6-6, the J call TRBJ1-3; D ambiguous. Germline V gene sequence: CDR1 MNHNY, CDR2 SVGAGI (reference sequence). The CDR3 runs to 16 residues. Trimming took off 5 bases at V and 1 base at J, with 15 bases between the two ends. CDR3 loop: CASSTPRFTSGNTIYF. CDR3 bases: TGTGCCAGCAGTACCCCTCGGTTTACTTCTGGAAACACCATATATTTT.

J is TRBJ2-3 and V is TRBV2, with 11 bases lining up with TRBD2. The ends lost 6 bases at V and 2 bases at J; junction bases unmatched: 7. Germline-derived CDR1 and CDR2 are SNHLY and FYNNEI. The CDR3 runs 16 residues. CDR3 sequence reads: CASRLLAGGPTDTQYF. CDR3 in DNA: TGTGCCAGCAGACTTTTAGCGGGAGGGCCCACAGATACGCAGTATTTT.

This clone appeared once. The chain joins TRBV6-5 to TRBJ2-6; D may be TRBD2 (5 bases). Germline lookup yields CDR1 MNHEY and CDR2 SVGAGI. Trimming shortened V by 2 bases and J by 3 bases, and 11 bases separated the two germline ends. CDR3 size: 16 residues. The CDR3: CASSYDGVFGANVLTF. The DNA for the CDR3 is TGTGCCAGCAGTTACGACGGGGTTTTTGGGGCCAACGTCCTGACTTTC.

The chain couples TRBV28 to TRBJ2-5, with D maybe TRBD1 (6 bases). CDR1 is MDHEN, CDR2 SYDVKM, per germline. This CDR3 has 13 amino acids. V dropped 2 bases and J dropped 4 bases, with 8 bases sitting between them. The CDR3 loop is CASSLQGTETQYF. The CDR3 coding sequence is TGTGCCAGCAGTTTACAGGGGACAGAGACCCAGTACTTC.

This clone was seen repeatedly, ten times or more. The V and J genes are TRBV7-9 and TRBJ2-1; D is ambiguous. The V end was cut by 5 bases, the J end by 3 bases, with 5 bases between. The length of the CDR3 is 12 residues. Germline V gene sequence: CDR1 SEHNR, CDR2 FQNEAQ (reference sequence). The CDR3 DNA reads TGTGCCAGCAGCCGCGACTACAATGAGCAGTTCTTC. Protein: CASSRDYNEQFF.

This chain uses TRBV6-4 with TRBJ2-2, with D tentatively TRBD1 (5 bases). The V and J ends lost 4 bases and 6 bases respectively, with 15 bases between them. CDR3 length: 15 residues. Looked up from germline, CDR1 is MRHNA and CDR2 is SNTAGT. CDR3 sequence: CASSAEQGVPGELFF. In DNA form, the CDR3 reads TGTGCCAGCAGTGCCGAACAAGGGGTCCCCGGGGAGCTGTTTTTT.

The chain uses TRBV3-1 (or the pseudogene TRBV3-2) and TRBJ2-1; D may be TRBD2 (5 bases). This CDR3 has 20 amino acids. In germline, CDR1 is LGHDT, CDR2 YNNKEL (reference sequence). V was pared by 1 base and J by 0 bases, with 22 bases between. CDR3 residues: CASSQGPEVPFLSSYNEQFF. The CDR3 bases are TGTGCCAGCAGCCAAGGACCGGAGGTACCATTTCTAAGCTCCTACAATGAGCAGTTCTTC.

The chain uses TRBV19 and TRBJ2-2; D possibly corresponds to TRBD1 (6 bases). V was shortened by 7 bases and J by 1 base, with 16 bases between the two germline ends. Looked up from germline, CDR1 is LNHDA and CDR2 is SQIVND (reference sequence). This CDR3 has 16 residues. The CDR3 region has the DNA TGTGCCAGTATTTCCCAGAAGGGACAGAACACCGGGGAGCTGTTTTTT. It yields the protein CASISQKGQNTGELFF. The variable domain in full, completed from reference TRBV19 and TRBJ2-2, reads DGGITQSPKYLFRKEGQNVTLSCEQNLNHDAMYWYRQDPGQGLRLIYYSQIVNDFQKGDIAEGYSVSREKKESFPLTVTSAQKNPTAFYLCASISQKGQNTGELFFGEGSRLTVL.

This clone was counted only a few times. The chain carries TRBV5-1 and TRBJ2-7; D perhaps matches TRBD1 (6 bases). The CDR3 runs 15 residues. Trimming removed 3 bases from V and 3 bases from J, with 16 bases in between. Per the germline V gene, CDR1 is SGHRS and CDR2 is YFSETQ. The CDR3 DNA reads as TGCGCCAGCAGCTCCCGCTCGGACAGTCTCTACGAGCAGTACTTC. The encoded protein is CASSSRSDSLYEQYF.

The V and J genes are TRBV18 and TRBJ2-1; D uncertain. Trimming stripped 4 bases from V and 3 bases from J, with 13 bases between. The germline V gene has CDR1 KGHSH and CDR2 LQKENI. There are 15 residues in the CDR3. CDR3 in amino acids: CASSRLPSNYNEQFF. CDR3 nucleotide sequence: TGTGCCAGCTCACGTTTACCTTCTAACTACAATGAGCAGTTCTTC.

V gene TRBV10-3 combines with J gene TRBJ1-2; tentative D call: TRBD1 (6 bases). The V gene's germline CDR1 is ENHRY and CDR2 SYGVKD. The V and J ends lost 3 bases and 5 bases respectively, with 13 bases between them. The CDR3 runs 14 residues. The CDR3 spells CAISDFGQPYGYTF. DNA of the CDR3: TGTGCCATCAGTGACTTCGGACAGCCTTATGGCTACACCTTC.

V and J are TRBV15 and TRBJ2-5; D is uncertain. The CDR3 consists of 15 residues. CDR1 is LNHNV, CDR2 YYDKDF, per germline (reference sequence). V was shortened by 0 bases and J by 1 base, with 9 bases between the two germline ends. CDR3 sequence reads: CATSRDPGIQETQYF. The CDR3 nucleotides are TGTGCCACCAGCAGAGATCCGGGTATCCAAGAGACCCAGTACTTC.

This rearrangement joins TRBV4-2 to TRBJ2-7; 10 nucleotides line up with TRBD1. CDR1 LGHNA and CDR2 YNFKEQ come from the germline V gene. After removal of 3 bases from V and 0 bases from J, the junction contained 2 bases not matched to a gene. The CDR3 runs to 15 residues. Here the CDR3 reads CASSQGQGSSYEQYF. The CDR3 region has the DNA TGTGCCAGCAGCCAGGGACAGGGGAGCTCCTACGAGCAGTACTTC.

This chain connects TRBV9 to TRBJ1-5; no clear D. The germline V gene has CDR1 SGDLS and CDR2 YYNGEE. The CDR3 spans 14 residues. The V end was cut by 4 bases, the J end by 5 bases, with 13 bases between. CDR3 amino acids: CASSPGRDYQPQHF. The DNA for the CDR3 is TGTGCCAGCAGCCCGGGCCGGGATTATCAGCCCCAGCATTTT.

This clone was recorded once. The chain is built from TRBV28 and TRBJ2-5; D may be TRBD2 (5 bases). Germline CDR1 and CDR2: MDHEN and SYDVKM. CDR3 length: 12 amino acids. V was shortened by 6 bases and J by 6 bases, with 11 bases between the two germline ends. This CDR3 is CASSSTRKTQYF. Here the CDR3 DNA reads TGTGCCAGCAGCTCTACTAGGAAGACCCAGTACTTC. The whole variable domain, remainder taken from reference TRBV28 and TRBJ2-5, is DVKVTQSSRYLVKRTGEKVFLECVQDMDHENMFWYRQDPGLGLRLIYFSYDVKMKEKGDIPEGYSVSREKKERFSLILESASTNQTSMYLCASSSTRKTQYFGPGTRLLVL.

This chain links TRBV6-5 with TRBJ2-1; 10 bases fit TRBD1. Germline CDR1 MNHEY, CDR2 SVGAGI. CDR3 length: 14 amino acids. J gave up 9 bases and V 8 bases, and 10 bases lay outside the gene matches. The CDR3 loop reads CASRRDRGKCEQFF. CDR3 coding DNA: TGTGCCAGCCGGCGGGACAGGGGTAAGTGTGAGCAGTTCTTC.

V usage is TRBV5-6 and J usage is TRBJ2-7, with D perhaps matching TRBD2 (5 bases). CDR1 and CDR2 (germline): SGHDT, YYEEEE. The CDR3 loop spans 17 amino acids. V dropped 4 bases and J dropped 0 bases, with 20 bases sitting between them. The CDR3 DNA reads TGTGCCAGCAGCCAGATCTCCGTCGGGGTGTTCTCCTACGAGCAGTACTTC. This encodes CASSQISVGVFSYEQYF.

CDR3 in DNA: TGCGCCAGCAGCTTGGAGGACTTGGAATCCTACAATGAGCAGTTCTTC. Translation gives CASSLEDLESYNEQFF. This chain uses TRBV5-1 with TRBJ2-1, with D maybe TRBD2 (5 bases). Trimming took 0 bases from V and 1 from J, leaving 11 bases between them. This CDR3 contains 16 residues. The V gene's germline CDR1 is SGHRS and CDR2 YFSETQ.

This clone appeared a single time. For the CDR3, the DNA is TGTGCCAGCATGGACAGGCCACCCCTCCACTTT. Its protein product is CASMDRPPLHF. The rearrangement uses TRBV28 and TRBJ1-6; 7 bases agree with TRBD1. The germline V gene has CDR1 MDHEN and CDR2 SYDVKM. The CDR3 covers 11 residues. The junction had 2 bases not matched to a gene; V was cut back by 7 bases and J by 11 bases. Combining the CDR3 with reference TRBV28 and TRBJ1-6 gives the whole variable domain DVKVTQSSRYLVKRTGEKVFLECVQDMDHENMFWYRQDPGLGLRLIYFSYDVKMKEKGDIPEGYSVSREKKERFSLILESASTNQTSMYLCASMDRPPLHFGNGTRLTVT.

This clone was counted only a few times. CDR3 nucleotides: TGTGCCAGCAGTCCCCACACCTATGGCTACACCTTC. Amino acid sequence: CASSPHTYGYTF. The chain has TRBV2 and TRBJ1-2; D gene uncertain. With 5 bases removed from V and 4 bases from J, the gap between germline ends came to 8 bases. CDR3 size: 12 residues. Germline V gene lookup returns CDR1 SNHLY and CDR2 FYNNEI.

The V call is TRBV7-3, the J call TRBJ1-2, with 11 nucleotides matching TRBD1. V lost 2 bases to trimming and J lost 4 bases; unmatched junction nucleotides: 3. From germline, CDR1 is SGHTA and CDR2 FQGTGA. The CDR3 has 15 residues. CDR3 in DNA: TGTGCCAGCAGCTTAGACGGGACAGGGGGCTATGGCTACACCTTC. Amino acid sequence: CASSLDGTGGYGYTF.

A single count supports this clone. The chain is built from TRBV2 and TRBJ1-1; TRBD1 agrees at 7 bases. Per germline, CDR1 SNHLY and CDR2 FYNNEI. CDR3 size: 11 residues. V lost 9 bases, J lost 3 bases, and 1 base stayed unmatched. This chain's CDR3 is CARTGDTEAFF. CDR3 bases: TGTGCCAGAACAGGGGACACTGAAGCTTTCTTT. The variable domain in full, with the rest retrieved from reference TRBV2 and TRBJ1-1, is EPEVTQTPSHQVTQMGQEVILRCVPISNHLYFYWYRQILGQKVEFLVSFYNNEISEKSEIFDDQFSVERPDGSNFTLKIRSTKLEDSAMYFCARTGDTEAFFGQGTRLTVV.